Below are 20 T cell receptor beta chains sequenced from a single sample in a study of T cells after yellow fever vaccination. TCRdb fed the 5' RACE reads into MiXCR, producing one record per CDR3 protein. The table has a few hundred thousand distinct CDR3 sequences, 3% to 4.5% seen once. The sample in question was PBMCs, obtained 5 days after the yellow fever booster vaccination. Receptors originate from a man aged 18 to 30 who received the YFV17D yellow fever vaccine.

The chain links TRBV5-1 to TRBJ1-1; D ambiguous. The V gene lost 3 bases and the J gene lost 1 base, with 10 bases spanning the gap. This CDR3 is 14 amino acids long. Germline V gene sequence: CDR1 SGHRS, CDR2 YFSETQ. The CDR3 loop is CASSYDGQNTEAFF. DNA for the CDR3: TGCGCCAGCAGCTACGACGGTCAGAACACTGAAGCTTTCTTT.

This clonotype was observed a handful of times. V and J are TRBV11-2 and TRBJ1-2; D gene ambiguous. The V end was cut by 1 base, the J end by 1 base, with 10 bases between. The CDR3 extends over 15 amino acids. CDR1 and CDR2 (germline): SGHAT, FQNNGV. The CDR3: CASSLAGTVNYGYTF. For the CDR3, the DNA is TGTGCCAGCAGCTTAGCGGGCACAGTTAACTATGGCTACACCTTC.

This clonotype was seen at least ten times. The CDR3 spells CASSYSGGAGETQYF. The CDR3 DNA is TGTGCCAGCAGCTATAGCGGGGGGGCCGGGGAGACCCAGTACTTC. The chain uses TRBV7-2 and TRBJ2-5; the match to TRBD2 covers 11 bases. The V gene's germline CDR1 is SGHTA and CDR2 FQGNSA. V lost 4 bases, J lost 5 bases, and 6 bases stayed unmatched. The CDR3 is 15 residues long.

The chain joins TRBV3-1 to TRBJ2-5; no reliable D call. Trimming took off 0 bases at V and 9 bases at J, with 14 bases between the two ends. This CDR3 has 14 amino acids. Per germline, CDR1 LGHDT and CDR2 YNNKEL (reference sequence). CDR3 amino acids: CASSQDRSFAAQYF. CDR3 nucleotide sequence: TGTGCCAGCAGCCAAGACAGGAGTTTCGCGGCCCAGTACTTC.

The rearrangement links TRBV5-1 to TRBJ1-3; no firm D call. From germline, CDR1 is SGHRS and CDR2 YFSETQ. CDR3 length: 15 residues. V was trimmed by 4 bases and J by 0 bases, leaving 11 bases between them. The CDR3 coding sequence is TGCGCCAGCAGCGGAGACGGTACCTCTGGAAACACCATATATTTT. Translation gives CASSGDGTSGNTIYF.

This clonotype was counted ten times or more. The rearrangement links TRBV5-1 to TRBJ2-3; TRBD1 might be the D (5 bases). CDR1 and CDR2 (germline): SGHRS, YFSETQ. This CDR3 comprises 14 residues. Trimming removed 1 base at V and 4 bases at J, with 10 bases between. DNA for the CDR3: TGCGCCAGCAGCTTGTTCACAGGCCCAGATACGCAGTATTTT. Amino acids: CASSLFTGPDTQYF.

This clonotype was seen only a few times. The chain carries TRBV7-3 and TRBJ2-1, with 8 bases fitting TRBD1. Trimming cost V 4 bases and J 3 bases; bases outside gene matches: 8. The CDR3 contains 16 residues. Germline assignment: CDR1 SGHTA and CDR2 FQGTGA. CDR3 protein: CASSSRQGALYNEQFF. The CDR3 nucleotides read TGTGCCAGCAGCTCCCGCCAGGGGGCCCTCTACAATGAGCAGTTCTTC.

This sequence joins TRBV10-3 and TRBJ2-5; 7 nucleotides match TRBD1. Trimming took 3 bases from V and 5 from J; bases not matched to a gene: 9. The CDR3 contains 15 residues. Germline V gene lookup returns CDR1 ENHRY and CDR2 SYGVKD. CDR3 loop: CAISDQTGSHETQYF. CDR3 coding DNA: TGTGCCATCAGTGACCAGACAGGGTCCCATGAGACCCAGTACTTC.

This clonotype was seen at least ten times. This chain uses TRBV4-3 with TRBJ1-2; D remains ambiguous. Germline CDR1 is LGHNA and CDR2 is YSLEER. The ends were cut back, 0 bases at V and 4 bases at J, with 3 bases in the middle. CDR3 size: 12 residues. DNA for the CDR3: TGCGCCAGCAGCCAAGATACCTATGGCTACACCTTC. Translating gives CASSQDTYGYTF.

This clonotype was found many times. In nucleotides, the CDR3 is TGTGCCAGCAGCCCGGCAGACACCGGCCGCCAGTACGTC. The encoded protein is CASSPADTGRQYV. This chain connects TRBV6-6 to TRBJ2-7; D gene uncertain. Germline assignment: CDR1 MNHNY and CDR2 SVGAGI (reference sequence). The CDR3 is 13 amino acids. Trimming removed 6 bases at V and 10 bases at J, with 19 bases between.

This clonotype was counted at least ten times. The CDR3 sequence: CASSYVGSETQYF. Written as DNA, the CDR3 is TGTGCCAGCAGTTATGTGGGGTCAGAGACCCAGTACTTC. V is TRBV27 and J is TRBJ2-5; D uncertain. Trimming shortened V by 4 bases and J by 4 bases, and 10 bases separated the two germline ends. Germline loops: CDR1 MNHEY, CDR2 SMNVEV (reference sequence). The CDR3 is 13 residues long.

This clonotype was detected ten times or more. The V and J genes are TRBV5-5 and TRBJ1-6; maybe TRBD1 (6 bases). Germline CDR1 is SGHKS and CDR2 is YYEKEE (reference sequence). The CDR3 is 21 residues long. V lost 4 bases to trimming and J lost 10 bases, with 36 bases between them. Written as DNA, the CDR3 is TGTGCCAGCAGCAGGACCCCGACCGCGGACAGTGGGGTGGTGGATATCTCACCCCTCCACTTT. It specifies CASSRTPTADSGVVDISPLHF.

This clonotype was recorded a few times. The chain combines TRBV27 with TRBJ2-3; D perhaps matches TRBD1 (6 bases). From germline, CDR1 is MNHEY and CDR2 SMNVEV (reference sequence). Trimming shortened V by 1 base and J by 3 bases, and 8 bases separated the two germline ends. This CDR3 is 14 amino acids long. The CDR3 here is CASSLLDRTDTQYF. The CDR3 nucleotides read TGTGCCAGCAGTTTATTGGACAGAACAGATACGCAGTATTTT.

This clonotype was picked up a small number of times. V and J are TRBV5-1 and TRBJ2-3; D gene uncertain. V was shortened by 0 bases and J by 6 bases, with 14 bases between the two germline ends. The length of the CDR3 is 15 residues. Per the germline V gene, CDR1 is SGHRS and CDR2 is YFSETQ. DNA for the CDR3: TGCGCCAGCAGCTTGGCGTCGCCCGGTCCGGATACGCAGTATTTT. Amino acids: CASSLASPGPDTQYF.

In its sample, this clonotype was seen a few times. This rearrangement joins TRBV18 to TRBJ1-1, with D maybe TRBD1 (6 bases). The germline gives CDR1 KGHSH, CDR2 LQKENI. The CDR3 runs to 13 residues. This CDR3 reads CVTRGSMNTEAFF. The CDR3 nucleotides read TGTGTCACCAGGGGCTCGATGAACACTGAAGCTTTCTTT.

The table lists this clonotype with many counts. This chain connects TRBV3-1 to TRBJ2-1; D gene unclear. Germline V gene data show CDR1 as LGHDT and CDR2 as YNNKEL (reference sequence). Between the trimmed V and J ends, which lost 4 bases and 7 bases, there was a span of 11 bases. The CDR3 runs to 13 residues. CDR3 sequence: CASSLRLGNEQFF. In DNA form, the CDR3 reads TGTGCCAGCAGCCTCCGACTTGGGAATGAGCAGTTCTTC.

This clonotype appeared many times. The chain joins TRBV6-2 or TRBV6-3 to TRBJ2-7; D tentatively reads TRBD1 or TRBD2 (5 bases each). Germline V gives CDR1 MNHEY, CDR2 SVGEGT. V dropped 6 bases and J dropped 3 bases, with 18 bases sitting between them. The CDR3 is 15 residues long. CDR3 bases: TGTGCCAGCAGACACCTAGGGGACCTTAACTACGAGCAGTACTTC. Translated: CASRHLGDLNYEQYF.

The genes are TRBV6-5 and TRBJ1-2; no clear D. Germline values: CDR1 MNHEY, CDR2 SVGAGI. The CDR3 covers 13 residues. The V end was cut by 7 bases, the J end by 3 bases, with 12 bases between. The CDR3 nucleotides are TGTGCCAGCACCCGGGGTCGGGACTATGGCTACACCTTC. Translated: CASTRGRDYGYTF.

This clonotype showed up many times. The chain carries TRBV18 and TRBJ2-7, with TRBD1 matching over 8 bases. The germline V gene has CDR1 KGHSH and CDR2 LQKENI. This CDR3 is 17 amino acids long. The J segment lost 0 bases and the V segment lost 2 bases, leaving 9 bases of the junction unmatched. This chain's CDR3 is CASSPMAPGTGSYEQYF. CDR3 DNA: TGTGCCAGCTCACCAATGGCGCCCGGGACAGGCTCCTACGAGCAGTACTTC.

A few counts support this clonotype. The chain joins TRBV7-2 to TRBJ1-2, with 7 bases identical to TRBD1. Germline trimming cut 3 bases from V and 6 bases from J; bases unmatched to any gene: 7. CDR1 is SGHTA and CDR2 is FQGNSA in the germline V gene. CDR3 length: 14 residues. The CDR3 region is CASSFGTEHDGYTF. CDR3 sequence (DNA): TGTGCCAGCAGCTTTGGGACAGAGCATGATGGCTACACCTTC. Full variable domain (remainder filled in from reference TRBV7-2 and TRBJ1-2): GAGVSQSPSNKVTEKGKDVELRCDPISGHTALYWYRQSLGQGLEFLIYFQGNSAPDKSGLPSDRFSAERTGGSVSTLTIQRTQQEDSAVYLCASSFGTEHDGYTFGSGTRLTVV.